This T cell receptor (beta chain) stems from a study of blood T cells in healthy people across ages. Broader study findings: A roughly linear age-dependent decrease characterized TCR beta diversity per million T cells.

The CDR3 is 13 residues long. V was pared by 3 bases and J by 6 bases, with 11 bases between. Germline V gene sequence: CDR1 SEHNR, CDR2 FQNEAQ (reference sequence). In its sample, this clonotype was seen a few times. The target antigen is unknown. A sample-barcoded 5' primer and a J-beta primer mix were used in a second PCR of roughly 6 to 12 cycles. TCRdb re-derived calls from the 5' RACE reads in MiXCR, one entry per CDR3 protein. The top ten hold about 4.1% of the sample, which has roughly 1.5 million distinct CDR3 sequences, under 55% seen once. Sequencing input: blood. This sequence was found in a woman younger than 30 in good health. The chain uses TRBV7-9 and TRBJ2-5; no clear D. The CDR3 region is CASSFLVGQTQYF. The CDR3 coding sequence is TGTGCCAGCAGCTTCTTGGTCGGACAGACCCAGTACTTC.